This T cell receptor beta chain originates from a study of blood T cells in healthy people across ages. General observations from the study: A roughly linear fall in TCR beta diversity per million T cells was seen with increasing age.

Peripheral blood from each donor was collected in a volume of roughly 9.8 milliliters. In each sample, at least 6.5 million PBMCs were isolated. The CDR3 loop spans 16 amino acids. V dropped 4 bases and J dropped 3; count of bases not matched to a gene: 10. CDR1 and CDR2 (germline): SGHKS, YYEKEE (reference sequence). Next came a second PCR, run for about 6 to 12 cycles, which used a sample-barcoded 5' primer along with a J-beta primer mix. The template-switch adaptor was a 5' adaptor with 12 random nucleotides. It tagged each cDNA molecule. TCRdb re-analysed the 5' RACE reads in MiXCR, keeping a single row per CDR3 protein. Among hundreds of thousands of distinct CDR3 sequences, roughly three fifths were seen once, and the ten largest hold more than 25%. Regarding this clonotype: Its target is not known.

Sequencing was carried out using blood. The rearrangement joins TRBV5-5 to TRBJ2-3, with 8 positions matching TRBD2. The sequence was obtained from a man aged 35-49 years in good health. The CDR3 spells CASSAGRERVTDTQYF. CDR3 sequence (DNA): TGTGCCAGCAGCGCCGGGAGGGAGAGGGTGACAGATACGCAGTATTTT.